The clone carrying this T cell receptor beta chain has ten or more counts. Its antigen remains unidentified. Amplified regions were TCR beta CDR3 sequences from RNA transcripts. HTBI primers were employed in a first-round RT-PCR of the TCR CDR3. TCRdb processed the multiplex PCR reads anew with MiXCR; each CDR3 protein has one entry. The sample lists hundreds of thousands of distinct CDR3 sequences; roughly 46% were seen once. This CDR3 comprises 12 residues. Germline V CDR1 and CDR2: SNHLY, FYNNEI. V lost 7 bases to trimming and J lost 4 bases, with 10 bases between them. These data are taken from a study of T cells in Graves' hyperthyroidism and ophthalmopathy. Study conclusions and caveats: The authors' 13 V-J model separated ophthalmopathy from stable hyperthyroidism.

This clonotype originated in a woman between 18 and 30 years old with Graves' hyperthyroidism. This sequence joins TRBV2 and TRBJ1-1; a weak D match, TRBD1 (5 bases). The sample was peripheral blood or thyroid tissue (not recorded which). CDR3: CASMGLSTEAFF. In nucleotides, the CDR3 is TGTGCCAGCATGGGACTTTCCACTGAAGCTTTCTTT.